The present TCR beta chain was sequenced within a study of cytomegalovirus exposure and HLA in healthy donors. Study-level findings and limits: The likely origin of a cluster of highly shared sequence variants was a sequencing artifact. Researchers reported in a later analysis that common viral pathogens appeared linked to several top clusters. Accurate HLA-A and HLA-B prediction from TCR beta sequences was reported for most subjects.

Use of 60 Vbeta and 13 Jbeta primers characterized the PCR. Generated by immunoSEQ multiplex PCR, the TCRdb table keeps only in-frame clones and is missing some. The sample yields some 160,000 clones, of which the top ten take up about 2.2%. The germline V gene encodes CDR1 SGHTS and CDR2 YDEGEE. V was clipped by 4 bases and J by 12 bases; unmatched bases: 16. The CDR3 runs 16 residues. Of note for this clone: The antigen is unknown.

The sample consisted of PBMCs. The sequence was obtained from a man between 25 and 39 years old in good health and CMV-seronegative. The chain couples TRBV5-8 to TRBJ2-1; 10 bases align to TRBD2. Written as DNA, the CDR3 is TGTGCCAGCAGCGAAGCCGGACTAGCGGCATTCGTCGGGCAGTTCTTC. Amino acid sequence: CASSEAGLAAFVGQFF.